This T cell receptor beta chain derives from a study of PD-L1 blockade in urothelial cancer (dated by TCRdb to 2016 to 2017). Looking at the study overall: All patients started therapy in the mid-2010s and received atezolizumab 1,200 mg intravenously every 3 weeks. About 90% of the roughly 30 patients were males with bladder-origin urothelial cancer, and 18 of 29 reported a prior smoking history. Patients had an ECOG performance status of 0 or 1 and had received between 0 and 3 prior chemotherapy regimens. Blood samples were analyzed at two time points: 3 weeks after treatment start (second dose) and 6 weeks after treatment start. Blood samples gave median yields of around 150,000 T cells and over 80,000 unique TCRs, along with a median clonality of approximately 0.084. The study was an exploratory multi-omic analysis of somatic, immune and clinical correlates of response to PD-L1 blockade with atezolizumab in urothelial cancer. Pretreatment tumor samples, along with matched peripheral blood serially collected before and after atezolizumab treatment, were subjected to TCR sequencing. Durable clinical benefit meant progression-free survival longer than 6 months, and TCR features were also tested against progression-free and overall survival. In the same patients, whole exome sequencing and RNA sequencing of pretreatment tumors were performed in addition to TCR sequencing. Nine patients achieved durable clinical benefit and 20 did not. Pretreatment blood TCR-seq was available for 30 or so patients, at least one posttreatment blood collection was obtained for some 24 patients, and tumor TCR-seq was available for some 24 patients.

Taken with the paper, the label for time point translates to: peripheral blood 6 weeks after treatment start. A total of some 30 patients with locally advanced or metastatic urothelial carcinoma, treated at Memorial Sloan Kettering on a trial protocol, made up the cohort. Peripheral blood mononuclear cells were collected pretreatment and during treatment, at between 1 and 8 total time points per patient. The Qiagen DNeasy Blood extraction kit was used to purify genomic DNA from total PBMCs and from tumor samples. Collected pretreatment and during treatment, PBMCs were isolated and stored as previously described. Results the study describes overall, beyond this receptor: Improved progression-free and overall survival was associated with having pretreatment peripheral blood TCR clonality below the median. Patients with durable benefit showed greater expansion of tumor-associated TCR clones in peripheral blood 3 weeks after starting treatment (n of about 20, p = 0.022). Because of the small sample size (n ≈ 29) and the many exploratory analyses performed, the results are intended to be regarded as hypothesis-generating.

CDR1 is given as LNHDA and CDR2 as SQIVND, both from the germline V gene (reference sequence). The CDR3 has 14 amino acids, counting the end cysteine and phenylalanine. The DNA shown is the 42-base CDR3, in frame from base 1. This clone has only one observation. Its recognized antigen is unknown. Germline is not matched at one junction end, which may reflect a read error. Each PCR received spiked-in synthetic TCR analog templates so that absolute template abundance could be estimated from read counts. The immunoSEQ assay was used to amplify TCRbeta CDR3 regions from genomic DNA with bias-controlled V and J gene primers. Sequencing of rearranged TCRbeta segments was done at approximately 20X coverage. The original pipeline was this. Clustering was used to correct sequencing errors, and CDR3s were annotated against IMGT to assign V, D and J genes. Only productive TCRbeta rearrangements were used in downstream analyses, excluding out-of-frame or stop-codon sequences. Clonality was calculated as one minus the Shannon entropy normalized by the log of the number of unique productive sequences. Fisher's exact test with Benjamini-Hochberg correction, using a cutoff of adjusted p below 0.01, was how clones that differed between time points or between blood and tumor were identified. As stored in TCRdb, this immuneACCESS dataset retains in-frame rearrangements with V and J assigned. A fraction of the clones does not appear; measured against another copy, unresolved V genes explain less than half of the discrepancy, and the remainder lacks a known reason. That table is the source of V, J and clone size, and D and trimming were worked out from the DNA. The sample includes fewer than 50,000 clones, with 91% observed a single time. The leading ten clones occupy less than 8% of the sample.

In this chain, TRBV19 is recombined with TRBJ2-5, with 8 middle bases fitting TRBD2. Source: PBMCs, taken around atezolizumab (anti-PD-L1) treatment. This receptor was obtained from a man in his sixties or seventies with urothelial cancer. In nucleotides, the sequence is TGTGCCAGTAGTCCCGGGGGGGCTCGGGGTGCCCCAAACTTC. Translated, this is CASSPGGARGAPNF. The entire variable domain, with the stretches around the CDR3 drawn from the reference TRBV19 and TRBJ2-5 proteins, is DGGITQSPKYLFRKEGQNVTLSCEQNLNHDAMYWYRQDPGQGLRLIYYSQIVNDFQKGDIAEGYSVSREKKESFPLTVTSAQKNPTAFYLCASSPGGARGAPNFGPGTRLLVL.